This T cell receptor (beta chain) was identified during a study of blood T cell repertoires in COVID-19. For the study at large: Sites across the United States, Italy and Spain contributed samples from acute and convalescent COVID-19.

Per the study methods: Quantification of nucleated cells was approximated via reference gene primer amplification. Here immunoSEQ multiplex PCR was the method, and the copy in TCRdb shows in-frame clones only, minus some. That table is the source of V, J and clone size, and D and trimming were worked out from the DNA. The sample has more than 65,000 clones; around 83% are singletons. Sequenced sample: peripheral blood. The sequence derives from a man aged 25-45 years with COVID-19, enrolled during active disease.

The CDR3 sequence is CAISESAGANTGELFF. DNA of the CDR3: TGTGCCATCAGTGAGTCGGCGGGAGCGAACACCGGGGAGCTGTTTTTT. The chain has TRBV10-3 and TRBJ2-2; TRBD2 agrees at 7 bases. The CDR3 has 16 residues. V was clipped by 0 bases and J by 0 bases; unmatched bases: 1. The germline CDR1 and CDR2 sequences are ENHRY and SYGVKD.